This is a list of T cell receptor beta chains from one sample in a study of shared clonotypes between healthy human individuals. Assay used: immunoSEQ multiplex PCR; TCRdb lists only in-frame clones, some missing. The table lists 1.6 million or so clones, roughly 96% of them singletons. The specimen sequenced was naive CD4+ T cells sorted from blood. Every receptor here comes from a man under 40 in good health. Each CDR3 is given with its conserved first and last residue. A D gene is named only where the DNA matches it firmly. Size is omitted from some rows. Given values are once, few, many or a class for expanded clones.

NA	TRBV30	NA	TRBJ2-7	TGTGCCTGGAAGAGGTCCTACGAGCAGTACTTC	CAWKRSYEQYF
NA	TRBV19	NA	TRBJ2-5	TGTGCCAGTAAGCACAGGGACGGGGAGACCCAGTACTTC	CASKHRDGETQYF
NA	TRBV12-5	TRBD2	TRBJ2-3	TGTGCTAGTGGTTCGGGGGGAGGTCTAGATACGCAGTATTTT	CASGSGGGLDTQYF
NA	TRBV29-1	TRBD2	TRBJ2-3	TGCAGCCTGACTAGCGGAGGCACAGATACGCAGTATTTT	CSLTSGGTDTQYF
NA	TRBV9	NA	TRBJ1-1	TGTGCCAGCAGCGTAGCCGATACTAACACTGAAGCTTTCTTT	CASSVADTNTEAFF
NA	TRBV7-2	NA	TRBJ1-2	TGTGCCAGCAGCTTGAGGGGTAGCTACACCTTC	CASSLRGSYTF
NA	TRBV5-1	NA	TRBJ2-7	TGCGCCAGCAGTGTGGCAGGGCAGTCCCTCGAGCAGTACTTC	CASSVAGQSLEQYF
NA	TRBV5-1	NA	TRBJ2-5	TGCGCCAGCAGCTTGGAGGCAAGCGAGACCCAGTACTTC	CASSLEASETQYF
NA	TRBV5-4	NA	TRBJ2-7	TGTGCCAGCAGCTTTGACCCCTTCGGCTACGAGCAGTACTTC	CASSFDPFGYEQYF
NA	TRBV5-1	TRBD1	TRBJ2-2	TGCGCCAGCAGCTTTGGGACAGAAGCGGGGGAGCTGTTTTTT	CASSFGTEAGELFF
NA	TRBV5-1	NA	TRBJ2-5	TGCGCCAGCAGCTTGATGGGCCAAGAGACCCAGTACTTC	CASSLMGQETQYF
NA	TRBV28	TRBD1	TRBJ2-2	TGTGCCAGCAGTTCCCTCGACAGGGGGACCGTTAACACCGGGGAGCTGTTTTTT	CASSSLDRGTVNTGELFF
NA	TRBV27	TRBD2	TRBJ2-1	TGTGCCACCAGACCGTGGCGGGAGTTTGACAATGAGCAGTTCTTC	CATRPWREFDNEQFF
once	TRBV4-1	TRBD2	TRBJ2-1	TGCGCCAGCAGCCCACTTCCGGGACTAGCGGGAGGGGGTGAGCAGTTCTTC	CASSPLPGLAGGGEQFF
once	TRBV2	NA	TRBJ2-5	TGTGCCAGCACAGGGAACAATCAAGAGACCCAGTACTTC	CASTGNNQETQYF
NA	TRBV28	NA	TRBJ2-7	TGTGCCAGTGAATCAGCCTACGAGCAGTACTTC	CASESAYEQYF
NA	TRBV10-3	TRBD2	TRBJ2-3	TGTGCCATCAGTGAGTCGACTAGCCGGGATACGCAGTATTTT	CAISESTSRDTQYF
NA	TRBV5-1	NA	TRBJ2-1	TGCGCCAGCAGCTTGGACGGAGGGGGCGCACGTTGGAATGAGCAGTTCTTC	CASSLDGGGARWNEQFF
NA	TRBV7-8	NA	TRBJ2-3	TGTGCCAGCAGCTTACCAGGGCCTGCCGTAGATACGCAGTATTTT	CASSLPGPAVDTQYF
NA	TRBV5-6	NA	TRBJ2-7	TGTGCCAGCAGCTTAGGGCAGAGTCACTACGAGCAGTACTTC	CASSLGQSHYEQYF
NA	TRBV28	NA	TRBJ2-7	TGTGCCAGCAGTTCTCGACCCTACGAGCAGTACTTC	CASSSRPYEQYF
NA	TRBV30	TRBD2	TRBJ2-2	TGTGCCTGGAGTGGGAGCGGGAGTTTCGCCGGGGAGCTGTTTTTT	CAWSGSGSFAGELFF
NA	TRBV5-1	NA	TRBJ1-5	TGCGCCAGCAGCTTAAGTGAGGGACAGCCCCAGCATTTT	CASSLSEGQPQHF
NA	TRBV5-1	NA	TRBJ1-2	TGCGCCAGCAGCGATGGCAGTTTGATCTATGGCTACACCTTC	CASSDGSLIYGYTF
once	TRBV4-1	TRBD1	TRBJ2-7	TGCGCCAGCAGCCAAGGGGACAGGGGAACCTACGAGCAGTACTTC	CASSQGDRGTYEQYF
NA	TRBV10-2	TRBD2	TRBJ2-7	TGCGCCAGCAGTGAATTAGCGGGAGGTGTGGGCGAGCAGTACTTC	CASSELAGGVGEQYF
NA	TRBV19	TRBD2	TRBJ2-7	TGTGCCAGTAGTAGACTAGCGGACTACGAGCAGTACTTC	CASSRLADYEQYF
NA	TRBV13	NA	TRBJ2-7	TGTGCCAGCAGCTTAGTTGGGGGCAACCGCATTTCCCTCTACGAGCAGTACTTC	CASSLVGGNRISLYEQYF
NA	TRBV9	TRBD2	TRBJ2-7	TGTGCCAGCAGCGTAGTTGCGACTAGCGGGAACGAGCAGTACTTC	CASSVVATSGNEQYF